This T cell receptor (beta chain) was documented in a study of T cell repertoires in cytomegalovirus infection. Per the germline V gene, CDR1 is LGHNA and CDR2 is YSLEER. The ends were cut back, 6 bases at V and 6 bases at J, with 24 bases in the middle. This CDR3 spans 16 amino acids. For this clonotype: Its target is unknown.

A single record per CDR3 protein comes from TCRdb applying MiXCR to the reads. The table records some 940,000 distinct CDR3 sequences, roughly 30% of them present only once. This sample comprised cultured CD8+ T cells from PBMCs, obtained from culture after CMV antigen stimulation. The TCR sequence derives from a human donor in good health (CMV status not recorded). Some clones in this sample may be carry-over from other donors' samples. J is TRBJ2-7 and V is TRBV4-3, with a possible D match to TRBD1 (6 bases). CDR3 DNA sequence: TGCGCCAGCAGTCAGCCAGAACAGGGAGAGCTGACCGAGCAGTACTTC. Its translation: CASSQPEQGELTEQYF.